This TCR beta chain comes out of a study of blood T cells in healthy people across ages. Germline CDR1 and CDR2: LGHNA and YNFKEQ. The CDR3 covers 16 residues. Trimming left V 3 bases short and J 4 bases short, with 13 bases between. Details on this clonotype: Its antigen is currently unknown.

Overall study results and limits: PBMCs went unsorted, and a conclusive naive versus antigen-experienced comparison was therefore prevented. Long-lived donors carried more naive CD4+ cells and greater diversity than aged donors.

Combining a sample-barcoded 5' primer with a J-beta primer mix, a second PCR ran for 7 to 11 cycles. Each CDR3 protein gets one entry after TCRdb re-called the 5' RACE reads with MiXCR. The sample records 1.5 million to 2 million distinct CDR3 sequences, about 50% being singletons. The receptor was isolated from a woman aged 35 to 49 in good health. The chain is built from TRBV4-2 and TRBJ2-6; maybe TRBD1 (5 bases). Sequencing used blood. CDR3 region: CASSQSRGSGANVLTF. The CDR3, as DNA: TGTGCCAGCAGCCAGTCAAGGGGTTCCGGGGCCAACGTCCTGACTTTC.